This entry is about one T cell receptor (beta chain). TCRdb reprocessed the 5' RACE reads with MiXCR, giving one entry per CDR3 protein. Here the sample spans roughly 40,000 distinct CDR3 sequences, 6.8% being singletons. The data originate from a study of spatial heterogeneity in lung cancer. At the level of the study: Sequence detection consistently recorded a greater number of beta-chain than alpha-chain sequences. The average appearance count of each unique TCR and UMI combination in raw reads was more than 9.5.

The time point here: sample taken at primary tumor resection. More than 70 TRACERx patients with early, untreated non-small cell lung cancer donated samples. Whole RNA was taken from tumor, nontumor lung or frozen PBMC; it was then sequenced unsorted. Trimming took 7 bases from V and 0 from J, leaving 13 bases between them. CDR1 is SQVTM and CDR2 is ANQGSEA in the germline V gene. This CDR3 has 14 amino acids. This sample comprised PBMCs, obtained at surgery. The V gene is TRBV29-1, the J gene TRBJ1-3, with unresolved D. The clonotype was recovered from a female donor with early-stage non-small cell lung cancer. CDR3: CSAADTGSGNTIYF. The CDR3 region has the DNA TGCAGCGCTGCCGACACGGGCTCTGGAAACACCATATATTTT.